These 7 T cell receptor beta chains were all obtained from the same sample, sequenced in a study of OX40 agonist ivuxolimab in advanced cancers. The method was immunoSEQ multiplex PCR; TCRdb's version includes in-frame clones alone and lacks a portion of them. This sample has tens of thousands of clones; approximately 91% occur once, and the top ten carry less than 0.75%. Here the sequenced sample was CD4+ or CD8+ T cells sorted from blood, taken in a trial of the OX40 agonist ivuxolimab. These receptors were taken from an adult with an advanced solid tumor such as melanoma, head and neck, liver or kidney cancer.

The V and J genes are TRBV9 and TRBJ1-3; 9 bases are shared with TRBD1. Germline CDR1 reads SGDLS; CDR2 reads YYNGEE. The CDR3 is made up of 16 amino acids. The J segment lost 2 bases and the V segment lost 2 bases, leaving 5 bases of the junction unmatched. This CDR3 reads CASSVGTGTAGNTIYF. The CDR3 DNA is TGTGCCAGCAGCGTCGGGACAGGGACGGCTGGAAACACCATATATTTT.

A single count supports this clone. J is TRBJ2-7 and V is TRBV10-3; D possibly corresponds to TRBD2 (5 bases). The CDR3 totals 14 residues. Trimming took 3 bases from V and 2 from J, leaving 11 bases between them. Germline CDR1 reads ENHRY; CDR2 reads SYGVKD. The CDR3 DNA is TGTGCCATCAGTGAACCGCGGGTACCCTACGAGCAGTACTTC. As protein: CAISEPRVPYEQYF.

The chain links TRBV9 to TRBJ2-5; no definite D call. The CDR3 consists of 11 residues. Germline V CDR1 and CDR2: SGDLS, YYNGEE. The V end was cut by 3 bases, the J end by 3 bases, with 3 bases between. In DNA form, the CDR3 reads TGTGCCAGCAGCGCCGAAGAGACCCAGTACTTC. Translation: CASSAEETQYF.

The chain uses TRBV6-6 and TRBJ2-1, with 8 bases lining up with TRBD2. The germline V gene encodes CDR1 MNHNY and CDR2 SVGAGI (reference sequence). J lost 8 bases, V lost 7 bases, and 7 bases had no gene match. The CDR3 is 13 amino acids. In nucleotides, the CDR3 is TGTGCCAGCATGATAGCGGGAAGGCATGAGCAGTTCTTC. Residues: CASMIAGRHEQFF.

The chain combines TRBV5-4 with TRBJ2-6; TRBD2 agrees at 10 bases. From germline, CDR1 is SGHNT and CDR2 YYREEE (reference sequence). Trimming removed 2 bases from V and 4 bases from J; junction bases left unmatched: 6. The CDR3 loop spans 17 amino acids. The CDR3 loop is CASSFSGRASGANVLTF. The CDR3 nucleotides are TGTGCCAGCAGCTTCAGCGGGAGGGCCTCGGGGGCCAACGTCCTGACTTTC.

The chain employs TRBV6-1 and TRBJ2-7; TRBD1 matches 10 bases. The V segment lost 10 bases and the J segment 2 bases; nucleotides outside the gene matches: 11. This CDR3 has 15 residues. Germline V gene lookup returns CDR1 MNHNS and CDR2 SASEGT. The CDR3 loop reads CATARSGTGAYEQYF. Written as DNA, the CDR3 is TGTGCCACGGCGCGCTCCGGGACAGGGGCCTACGAGCAGTACTTC.

J is TRBJ2-5 and V is TRBV2, with D uncertain. Germline CDR1 reads SNHLY; CDR2 reads FYNNEI. This CDR3 contains 14 residues. V lost 5 bases to trimming and J lost 5 bases, with 15 bases between them. CDR3 coding DNA: TGTGCCAGCAGTACCCAAGGTCTGGGTGAGACCCAGTACTTC. This encodes CASSTQGLGETQYF. Full variable domain (rest looked up from reference TRBV2 and TRBJ2-5): EPEVTQTPSHQVTQMGQEVILRCVPISNHLYFYWYRQILGQKVEFLVSFYNNEISEKSEIFDDQFSVERPDGSNFTLKIRSTKLEDSAMYFCASSTQGLGETQYFGPGTRLLVL.